These 32 T cell receptor beta chains came from one sample sequenced in a study of beta chain features in type 1 diabetes. Overall study results and limits: The study found moderately but significantly shorter TCRB CDR3s in all four CD4+ subsets of Type 1 diabetes patients.

The isolated RNA, all of it, was reverse transcribed, so expressed TCRB transcripts were what got sequenced. The assay was immunoSEQ multiplex PCR, and TCRdb's table has in-frame clones only and misses some. The sample lists more than 300,000 clones; about 10% were seen once. Their recognized antigens are unknown. Sequencing was done on a sample of central memory CD4+ T cells from blood. These receptor sequences come from a man aged 25 to 40 with type 1 diabetes.

This clone appeared a few times. At one of its ends the junction is not consistent with the germline gene, which may arise from a read error. The V call is TRBV7-7, the J call TRBJ2-5; D is possibly TRBD2 (5 bases). The germline CDR1 and CDR2 sequences are SSHAT and FNYEAQ (reference sequence). This CDR3 region has 14 residues. The CDR3 loop is CASSLGHGEETQYF. As DNA, the CDR3 is TGTGCTAGCAGCTTAGGGCACGGGGAAGAGACCCAGTACTTC.

The chain uses TRBV10-2 and TRBJ2-2; 10 bases map to TRBD1. This CDR3 region has 15 residues. Trimming cost V 9 bases and J 0 bases; bases outside gene matches: 4. The V gene's germline CDR1 is WSHSY and CDR2 SAAADI. The CDR3 loop reads CASDRGPANTGELFF. The CDR3 bases are TGCGCCAGTGACAGGGGGCCCGCGAACACCGGGGAGCTGTTTTTT.

This chain uses TRBV7-2 with TRBJ2-1; D remains unclear. V was trimmed by 5 bases and J by 5 bases, leaving 10 bases between them. The CDR3 spans 13 residues. Germline V gives CDR1 SGHTA, CDR2 FQGNSA. CDR3 residues: CASSQGGHNEQFF. Here the CDR3 DNA reads TGTGCCAGCAGCCAAGGTGGCCACAATGAGCAGTTCTTC.

This clone has at least ten counts. The rearrangement uses TRBV28 and TRBJ2-3, with D unresolved. The CDR3 loop spans 17 amino acids. V was shortened by 1 base and J by 6 bases, with 20 bases between the two germline ends. CDR1 and CDR2 (germline): MDHEN, SYDVKM. CDR3 in amino acids: CASSLSSDTRSQDTQYF. In nucleotides, the CDR3 is TGTGCCAGCAGTTTATCGAGCGACACCCGATCACAGGATACGCAGTATTTT.

The CDR3 DNA is TGCGCCAGCAGCTCTGAGGGGTCCGAGACCCAGTACTTC. It yields the protein CASSSEGSETQYF. The chain couples TRBV5-1 to TRBJ2-5, with D perhaps given as TRBD1 or TRBD2 (5 bases each). Germline V gene lookup returns CDR1 SGHRS and CDR2 YFSETQ. CDR3 length: 13 residues. Trimming removed 3 bases at V and 5 bases at J, with 11 bases between.

The chain combines TRBV18 with TRBJ1-2; D is unresolved. CDR3 size: 13 residues. Germline CDR1 and CDR2: KGHSH and LQKENI. Trimming left V 3 bases short and J 6 bases short, with 11 bases between. CDR3: CASSPDGAHGYTF. For the CDR3, the DNA is TGTGCCAGCTCACCGGACGGTGCCCATGGCTACACCTTC.

This clone was observed many times. The J gene is TRBJ2-6, the V gene TRBV27; D is undetermined. Germline V gene data show CDR1 as MNHEY and CDR2 as SMNVEV (reference sequence). Trimming pared 0 bases from V and 2 bases from J, leaving 8 bases between. CDR3 length: 16 amino acids. The CDR3 DNA follows: TGTGCCAGCAGTTTATCCCAGGACGCTGGGGCCAACGTCCTGACTTTC. Protein: CASSLSQDAGANVLTF.

J is TRBJ2-5 and V is TRBV7-3, with D possibly being TRBD2 (5 bases). There are 14 residues in the CDR3. V was cut by 2 bases and J by 0 bases, with 7 bases left in between. From germline, CDR1 is SGHTA and CDR2 FQGTGA. This chain's CDR3 is CASSLVTNQETQYF. In DNA, the CDR3 is TGTGCCAGCAGCTTAGTGACTAACCAAGAGACCCAGTACTTC.

The J gene is TRBJ2-7, the V gene TRBV7-9, with 10 bases aligning to TRBD2. V shed 3 bases and J 4 bases; nucleotides not matched to a gene: 15. CDR3 size: 18 residues. The germline CDR1 and CDR2 sequences are SEHNR and FQNEAQ (reference sequence). Written as DNA, the CDR3 is TGTGCCAGCAGCTTTGGAGCGGGAGGGCCTAAAGAAAGGTACGAGCAGTACTTC. Translated: CASSFGAGGPKERYEQYF.

This clone was seen only a few times. The genes are TRBV4-2 and TRBJ2-2, with 7 bases that match TRBD1. V trimming: 0 bases; J trimming: 6 bases; junction bases outside the gene matches: 7. CDR3 length equals 16 residues. Per the germline V gene, CDR1 is LGHNA and CDR2 is YNFKEQ. The CDR3 loop reads CASSQDSRGSAGELFF. The CDR3 DNA reads TGTGCCAGCAGCCAAGACTCCAGGGGGAGTGCCGGGGAGCTGTTTTTT.

A few counts support this clone. The gene calls are TRBV29-1 and TRBJ2-3; D is unclear. The CDR3 consists of 15 residues. CDR1 and CDR2 (germline): SQVTM, ANQGSEA. V was cut by 0 bases and J by 2 bases, with 12 bases left in between. In DNA form, the CDR3 reads TGCAGCGTTGAAGAGACCAGACAATTCACAGATACGCAGTATTTT. It encodes CSVEETRQFTDTQYF.

The genes are TRBV7-2 and TRBJ2-7, with TRBD2 identical over 9 bases. CDR1 and CDR2 from the germline V gene are SGHTA and FQGNSA. This CDR3 spans 16 amino acids. Trimming removed 0 bases from V and 2 bases from J; junction bases left unmatched: 5. The CDR3 nucleotides are TGTGCCAGCAGCTTAGCTGGGACTAGCTACACCTACGAGCAGTACTTC. Amino acid sequence: CASSLAGTSYTYEQYF.

The chain carries TRBV7-9 and TRBJ2-3; D possibly corresponds to TRBD1 (5 bases). This CDR3 has 13 amino acids. Germline V gene lookup returns CDR1 SEHNR and CDR2 FQNEAQ (reference sequence). Trimming cost V 2 bases and J 6 bases, with 9 bases left between them. CDR3 DNA: TGTGCCAGCAGCTTACTACCAGGGGATACGCAGTATTTT. This gives the protein CASSLLPGDTQYF.

V gene TRBV11-2 combines with J gene TRBJ2-3, with 7 bases aligning to TRBD2. Germline-derived CDR1 and CDR2 are SGHAT and FQNNGV. This CDR3 comprises 15 residues. Trimming cost V 8 bases and J 2 bases; bases outside gene matches: 10. The CDR3 loop is CASSGRAQYTDTQYF. The CDR3 DNA sequence: TGTGCCAGCTCGGGGAGGGCCCAATACACAGATACGCAGTATTTT.

This clone has just a few counts. This sequence joins TRBV5-1 and TRBJ2-1; D gene unclear. The V end lost 0 bases, the J end lost 3 bases, and 10 bases lay between the germline ends. The V gene's germline CDR1 is SGHRS and CDR2 YFSETQ. The CDR3 contains 15 residues. The CDR3 is CASSLADGVYNEQFF. The CDR3, as DNA: TGCGCCAGCAGCTTGGCGGATGGGGTCTACAATGAGCAGTTCTTC.

This clone was counted only a few times. The chain links TRBV18 to TRBJ1-4; a possible D gene is TRBD1 (6 bases). This CDR3 contains 16 residues. Germline assignment: CDR1 KGHSH and CDR2 LQKENI. V shed 3 bases and J shed 7 bases, with 18 bases lying between them. The CDR3, as DNA: TGTGCCAGCTCACCGACAACAGGGCCCCTTGGTGAAAAACTGTTTTTT. Amino acid sequence: CASSPTTGPLGEKLFF.

The J gene is TRBJ1-1, the V gene TRBV7-9; 8 nucleotides align to TRBD1. This CDR3 has 15 amino acids. V lost 1 base and J lost 0; bases outside the gene matches: 1. The germline CDR1 and CDR2 sequences are SEHNR and FQNEAQ (reference sequence). In nucleotides, the CDR3 is TGTGCCAGCAGCTTAGGGACAGGGTTGAACACTGAAGCTTTCTTT. The encoded protein is CASSLGTGLNTEAFF.

This clone showed up just a few times. This rearrangement joins TRBV7-3 to TRBJ1-1; D is unresolved. The germline V gene has CDR1 SGHTA and CDR2 FQGTGA. This CDR3 is 14 amino acids long. Trimming took 1 base from V and 1 from J, leaving 7 bases between them. Here the CDR3 reads CASSLKAGNTEAFF. The CDR3 DNA reads TGTGCCAGCAGCTTAAAGGCAGGGAACACTGAAGCTTTCTTT.

The CDR3 sequence: CASSLQGIDTEAFF. DNA of the CDR3: TGTGCCAGCAGCTTACAGGGGATCGACACTGAAGCTTTCTTT. This chain connects TRBV7-9 to TRBJ1-1; the D gene is possibly TRBD1 (6 bases). The germline gives CDR1 SEHNR, CDR2 FQNEAQ (reference sequence). Trimming shortened V by 2 bases and J by 3 bases, and 10 bases separated the two germline ends. CDR3 length equals 14 residues.

This clone was picked up a small number of times. This sequence joins TRBV6-6 and TRBJ2-3; D unclear. V was shortened by 5 bases and J by 2 bases, with 11 bases between the two germline ends. CDR1 and CDR2 from the germline V gene are MNHNY and SVGAGI (reference sequence). The length of the CDR3 is 14 residues. CDR3 bases: TGTGCCAGCAGTGTAGACACGGCCACAGATACGCAGTATTTT. It yields the protein CASSVDTATDTQYF.

This clone showed up many times. The chain uses TRBV10-3 and TRBJ2-1, with TRBD2 identical over 9 bases. Germline V gene lookup returns CDR1 ENHRY and CDR2 SYGVKD. V lost 5 bases to trimming and J lost 5 bases; unmatched junction nucleotides: 10. The CDR3 spans 16 residues. The chain's CDR3 is CAISSIAGESNNEQFF. CDR3 nucleotides: TGTGCCATCAGTAGTATAGCGGGAGAGAGTAACAATGAGCAGTTCTTC.

This chain joins TRBV18 and TRBJ2-3; D is uncertain. V was trimmed by 4 bases and J by 6 bases, leaving 11 bases between them. There are 13 residues in the CDR3. Germline V CDR1 and CDR2: KGHSH, LQKENI. The CDR3 here is CASSQLEEDTQYF. CDR3 nucleotide sequence: TGTGCCAGCTCACAACTGGAAGAGGATACGCAGTATTTT.

This clone was counted at least ten times. The chain is built from TRBV7-9 and TRBJ1-1; D is unclear. The CDR3 has 16 residues. Between the trimmed V and J ends, which lost 1 base and 2 bases, there was a span of 14 bases. Germline CDR1 reads SEHNR; CDR2 reads FQNEAQ (reference sequence). CDR3 sequence (DNA): TGTGCCAGCAGCTTAGTCCCCGACCAGAGAAACACTGAAGCTTTCTTT. Its translation: CASSLVPDQRNTEAFF.

Turning to this clone: A far larger clone is just one base off, so this is likely a read error. V and J are TRBV4-2 and TRBJ2-5; D ambiguous. Trimming removed 4 bases at V and 2 bases at J, with 14 bases between. Looked up from germline, CDR1 is LGHNA and CDR2 is YNFKEQ. CDR3 size: 15 residues. The CDR3 loop reads CASSRSSVGQETQYF. As DNA, the CDR3 is TGTGCCAGCAGCCGGTCGTCTGTGGGTCAAGAGACCCAGTACTTC.

There are many counts of this clone. V and J are TRBV6-1 and TRBJ2-2, with D uncertain. V was pared by 3 bases and J by 1 base, with 12 bases between. CDR3 size: 16 residues. CDR1 is MNHNS, CDR2 SASEGT, per germline. The CDR3 region is CASSEAARRNTGELFF. CDR3 nucleotides: TGTGCCAGCAGTGAGGCGGCTAGGAGGAACACCGGGGAGCTGTTTTTT.

This clone was found a few times. The chain combines TRBV18 with TRBJ2-1; TRBD2 matches 14 bases. V was pared by 2 bases and J by 6 bases, with 9 bases of the junction left unmatched. CDR3 size: 18 residues. CDR1 is KGHSH and CDR2 is LQKENI in the germline V gene. Written as DNA, the CDR3 is TGTGCCAGCTCACCAAGGGTACTAGGACTAGCGGGAGGCAATGAGCAGTTCTTC. Translating gives CASSPRVLGLAGGNEQFF.

This clone was seen more than once but under ten times. The chain links TRBV7-6 to TRBJ2-1; D not certain. CDR3 length equals 15 residues. V lost 5 bases to trimming and J lost 0 bases, with 11 bases between them. CDR1 is SGHVS and CDR2 is FNYEAQ in the germline V gene. Here the CDR3 DNA reads TGTGCCAGCAGCCGAGGACGGAGCTCCTACAATGAGCAGTTCTTC. This codes for CASSRGRSSYNEQFF.

This clone occurred many times. The rearrangement joins TRBV5-1 to TRBJ2-7; perhaps TRBD1 as D (5 bases). Germline loops: CDR1 SGHRS, CDR2 YFSETQ. The CDR3 totals 14 residues. Trimming stripped 0 bases from V and 6 bases from J, with 13 bases between. The CDR3 loop is CASSLGQYPSEQYF. The CDR3 nucleotides read TGCGCCAGCAGCTTGGGACAGTACCCGTCCGAGCAGTACTTC.

Points on this clone: The same CDR3 arises from other DNA sequences in this sample as well. The chain joins TRBV5-4 to TRBJ2-5; 8 nucleotides align to TRBD2. This CDR3 is 15 amino acids long. V trimming: 5 bases; J trimming: 8 bases; junction bases outside the gene matches: 14. The germline gives CDR1 SGHNT, CDR2 YYREEE (reference sequence). Written as DNA, the CDR3 is TGTGCCAGCAGTAAAGCGGGGGTCTCAGGGGAAACCCAGTACTTC. Its protein product is CASSKAGVSGETQYF.

This clone was counted a few times. The chain joins TRBV28 to TRBJ2-2; possibly TRBD2 for D (6 bases). V was clipped by 4 bases and J by 1 base, with 10 bases between them. Germline lookup yields CDR1 MDHEN and CDR2 SYDVKM. The CDR3 is 15 amino acids. CDR3 sequence: CASSWAGRNTGELFF. For the CDR3, the DNA is TGTGCCAGCAGTTGGGCGGGACGGAACACCGGGGAGCTGTTTTTT. Together with reference TRBV28 and TRBJ2-2, the CDR3 gives the full variable domain: DVKVTQSSRYLVKRTGEKVFLECVQDMDHENMFWYRQDPGLGLRLIYFSYDVKMKEKGDIPEGYSVSREKKERFSLILESASTNQTSMYLCASSWAGRNTGELFFGEGSRLTVL.

With regard to this clone: This may be a read error, as it is one base from a much larger clone. This chain connects TRBV28 to TRBJ2-2; maybe TRBD2 (6 bases). This CDR3 contains 13 residues. CDR1 and CDR2 (germline): MDHEN, SYDVKM. V lost 6 bases to trimming and J lost 5 bases, with 10 bases between them. The CDR3 region is CASRRELTGELFF. The CDR3 DNA sequence: TGTGCCAGCAGACGGGAGTTAACCGGGGAGCTGTTTTTT. Drawing the rest from reference TRBV28 and TRBJ2-2, the complete variable domain is DVKVTQSSRYLVKRTGEKVFLECVQDMDHENMFWYRQDPGLGLRLIYFSYDVKMKEKGDIPEGYSVSREKKERFSLILESASTNQTSMYLCASRRELTGELFFGEGSRLTVL.

This clone was seen more than once but under ten times. V gene TRBV28 combines with J gene TRBJ2-5; 10 bases line up with TRBD2. The DNA end favors TRBJ2-7, so the J call may be wrong. The CDR3 loop spans 14 amino acids. Germline V gene lookup returns CDR1 MDHEN and CDR2 SYDVKM. The chain's CDR3 is CASGTSGMGYEQYF. CDR3 in DNA: TGTGCCAGCGGTACTAGCGGGATGGGTTACGAGCAGTACTTC.